This entry describes one TCR beta chain. Its target is not known. V trimming: 2 bases; J trimming: 4 bases; junction bases outside the gene matches: 4. CDR1 and CDR2 (germline): SSHAT, FNYEAQ (reference sequence). CDR3 size: 15 residues. Sequencing was performed with immunoSEQ multiplex PCR; in TCRdb, only in-frame clones are kept and a portion is missing. Of 110,000 to 150,000 clones listed, 93% are singletons. The sample originates from a study of T cell responses to AZD1222 COVID-19 vaccine. Findings and caveats of the study: Only a handful of AZD1222 recipients tested seropositive at baseline. Females outnumbered males among donors, who were mostly white British; clonal diversity was possibly underestimated.

This chain uses TRBV7-7 with TRBJ1-5, with 8 bases that match TRBD1. The material sequenced was peripheral blood, taken on day 0 of AZD1222 vaccination. This sequence originates from an adult in good health. CDR3 bases: TGTGCCAGCAGCTTAAAAACAGGGGGTAATCAGCCCCAGCATTTT. Its protein is CASSLKTGGNQPQHF.